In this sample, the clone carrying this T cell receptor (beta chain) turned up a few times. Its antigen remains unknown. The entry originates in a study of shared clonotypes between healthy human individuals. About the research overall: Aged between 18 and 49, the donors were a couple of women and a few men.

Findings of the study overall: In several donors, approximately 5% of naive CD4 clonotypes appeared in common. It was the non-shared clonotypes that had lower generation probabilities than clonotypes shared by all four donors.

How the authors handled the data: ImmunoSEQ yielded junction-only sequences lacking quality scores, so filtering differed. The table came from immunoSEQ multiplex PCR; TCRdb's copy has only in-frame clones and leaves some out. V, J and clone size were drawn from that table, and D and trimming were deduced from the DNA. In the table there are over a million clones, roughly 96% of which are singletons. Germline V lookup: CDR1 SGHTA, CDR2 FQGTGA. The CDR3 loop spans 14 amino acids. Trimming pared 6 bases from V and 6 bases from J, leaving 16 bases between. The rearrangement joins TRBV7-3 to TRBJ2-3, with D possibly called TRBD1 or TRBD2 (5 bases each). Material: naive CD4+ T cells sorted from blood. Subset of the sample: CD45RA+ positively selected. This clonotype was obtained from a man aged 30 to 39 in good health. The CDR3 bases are TGTGCCAGCAGTCGGGACGTCCCTGGGGATACGCAGTATTTT. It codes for CASSRDVPGDTQYF.